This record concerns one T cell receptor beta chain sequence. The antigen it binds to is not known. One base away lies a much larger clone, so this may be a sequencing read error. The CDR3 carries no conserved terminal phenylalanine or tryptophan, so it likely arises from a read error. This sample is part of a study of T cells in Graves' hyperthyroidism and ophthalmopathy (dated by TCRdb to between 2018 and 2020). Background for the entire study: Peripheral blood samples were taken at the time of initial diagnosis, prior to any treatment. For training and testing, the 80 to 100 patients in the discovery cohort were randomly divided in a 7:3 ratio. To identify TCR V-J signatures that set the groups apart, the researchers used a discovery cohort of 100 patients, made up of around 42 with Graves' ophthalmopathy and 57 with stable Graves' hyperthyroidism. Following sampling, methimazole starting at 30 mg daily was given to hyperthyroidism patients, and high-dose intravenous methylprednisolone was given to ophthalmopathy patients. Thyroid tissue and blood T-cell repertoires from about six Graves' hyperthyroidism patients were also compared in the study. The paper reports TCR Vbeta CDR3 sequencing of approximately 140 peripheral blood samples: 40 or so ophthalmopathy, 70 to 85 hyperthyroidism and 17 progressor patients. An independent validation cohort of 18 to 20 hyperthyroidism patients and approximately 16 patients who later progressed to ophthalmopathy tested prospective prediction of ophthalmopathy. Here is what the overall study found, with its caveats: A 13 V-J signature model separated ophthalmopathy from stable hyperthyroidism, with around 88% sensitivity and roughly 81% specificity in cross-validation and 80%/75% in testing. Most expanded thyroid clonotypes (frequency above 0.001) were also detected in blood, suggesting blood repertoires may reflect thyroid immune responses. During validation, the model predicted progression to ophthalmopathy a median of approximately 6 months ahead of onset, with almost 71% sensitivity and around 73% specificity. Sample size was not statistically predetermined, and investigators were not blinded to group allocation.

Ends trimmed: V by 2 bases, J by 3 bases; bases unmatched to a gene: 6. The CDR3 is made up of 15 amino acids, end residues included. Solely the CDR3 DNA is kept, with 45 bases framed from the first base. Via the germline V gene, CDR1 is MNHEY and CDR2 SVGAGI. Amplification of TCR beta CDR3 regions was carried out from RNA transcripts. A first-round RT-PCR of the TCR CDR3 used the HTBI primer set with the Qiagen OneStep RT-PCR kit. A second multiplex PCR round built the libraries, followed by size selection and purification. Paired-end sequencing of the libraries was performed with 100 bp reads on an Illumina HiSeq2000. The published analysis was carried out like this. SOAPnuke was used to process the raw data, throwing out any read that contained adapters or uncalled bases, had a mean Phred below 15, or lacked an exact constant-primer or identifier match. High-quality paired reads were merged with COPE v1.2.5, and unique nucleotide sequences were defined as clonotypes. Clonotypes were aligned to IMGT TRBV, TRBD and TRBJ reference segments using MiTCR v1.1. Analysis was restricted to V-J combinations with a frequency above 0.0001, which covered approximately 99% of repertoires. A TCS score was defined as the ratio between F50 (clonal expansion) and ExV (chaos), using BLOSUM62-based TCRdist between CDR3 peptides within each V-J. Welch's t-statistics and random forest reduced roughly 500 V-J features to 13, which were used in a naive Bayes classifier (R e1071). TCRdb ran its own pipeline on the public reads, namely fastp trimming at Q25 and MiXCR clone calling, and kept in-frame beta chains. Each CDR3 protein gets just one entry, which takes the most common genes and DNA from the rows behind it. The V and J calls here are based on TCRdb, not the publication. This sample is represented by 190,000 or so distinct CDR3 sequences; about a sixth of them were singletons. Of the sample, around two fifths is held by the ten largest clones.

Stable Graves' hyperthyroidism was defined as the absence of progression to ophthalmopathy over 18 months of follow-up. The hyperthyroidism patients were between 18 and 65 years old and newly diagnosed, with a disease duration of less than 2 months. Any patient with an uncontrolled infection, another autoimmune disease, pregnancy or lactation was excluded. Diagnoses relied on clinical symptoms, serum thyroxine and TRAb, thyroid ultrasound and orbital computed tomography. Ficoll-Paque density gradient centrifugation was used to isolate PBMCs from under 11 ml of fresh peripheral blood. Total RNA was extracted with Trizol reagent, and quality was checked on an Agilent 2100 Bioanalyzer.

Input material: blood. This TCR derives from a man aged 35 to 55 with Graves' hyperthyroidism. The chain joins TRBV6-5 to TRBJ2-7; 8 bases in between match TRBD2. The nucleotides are TGTGCCAGCAGTTACGCCGTAGCGGGGTTCTACGAGCAGTACCTC. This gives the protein CASSYAVAGFYEQYL.